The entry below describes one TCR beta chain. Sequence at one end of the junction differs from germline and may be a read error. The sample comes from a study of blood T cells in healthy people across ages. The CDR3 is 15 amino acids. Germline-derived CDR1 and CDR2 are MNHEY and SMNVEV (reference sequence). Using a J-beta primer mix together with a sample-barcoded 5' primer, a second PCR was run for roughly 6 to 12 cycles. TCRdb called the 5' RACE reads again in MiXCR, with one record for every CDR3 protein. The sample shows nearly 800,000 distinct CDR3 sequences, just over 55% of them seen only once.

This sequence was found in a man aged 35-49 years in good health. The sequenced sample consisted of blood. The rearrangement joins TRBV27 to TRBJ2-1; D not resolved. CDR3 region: CTSKPSPPTWNEQFF. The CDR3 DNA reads TGTACCAGCAAACCTAGTCCTCCTACGTGGAATGAGCAGTTCTTC.